Listed here is a single T cell receptor beta chain. This entry is derived from a study of blood T cell repertoires in COVID-19. In the study overall: The United States, Italy and Spain were the sources of the acute and convalescent COVID-19 samples. PBMCs, B-cell-depleted T cells, or T cells provided the cDNA or gDNA that made up the material.

Methods used by the authors: Reference gene primer amplification in the assay estimated nucleated cell counts. The protocol was immunoSEQ multiplex PCR, while the TCRdb copy is restricted to in-frame clones and leaves out a portion. V and J calls and clone size come straight from that table; D and trimming were deduced from the DNA. The sample lists 160,000 or so clones; about 77% were seen once. The source of this sequence is a woman aged 80 or over with acute or convalescent COVID-19. Specimen: peripheral blood.

The chain's CDR3 is CASSSDRAGETQYF. In DNA form, the CDR3 reads TGCGCCAGCAGCTCCGACAGGGCGGGAGAGACCCAGTACTTC. The chain carries TRBV5-1 and TRBJ2-5; 7 bases agree with TRBD1. Germline V CDR1 and CDR2: SGHRS, YFSETQ. V shed 3 bases and J 4 bases; nucleotides not matched to a gene: 6. The CDR3 runs to 14 residues.